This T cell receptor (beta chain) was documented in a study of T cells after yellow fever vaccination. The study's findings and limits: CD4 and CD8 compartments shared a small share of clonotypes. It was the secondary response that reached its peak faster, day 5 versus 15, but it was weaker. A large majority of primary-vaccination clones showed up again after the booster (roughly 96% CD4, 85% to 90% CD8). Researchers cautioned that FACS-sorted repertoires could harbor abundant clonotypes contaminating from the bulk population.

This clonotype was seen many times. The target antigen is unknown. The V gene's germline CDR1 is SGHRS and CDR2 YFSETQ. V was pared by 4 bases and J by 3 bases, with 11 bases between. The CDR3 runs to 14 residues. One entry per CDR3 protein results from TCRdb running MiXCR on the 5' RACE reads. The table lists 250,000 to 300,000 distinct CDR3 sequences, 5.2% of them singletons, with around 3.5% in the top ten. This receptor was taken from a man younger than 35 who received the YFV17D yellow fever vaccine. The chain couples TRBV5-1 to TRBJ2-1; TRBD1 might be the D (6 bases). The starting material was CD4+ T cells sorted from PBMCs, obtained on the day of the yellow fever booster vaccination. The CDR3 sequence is CASSADSFYNEQFF. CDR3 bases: TGCGCCAGCAGCGCGGACAGCTTCTACAATGAGCAGTTCTTC.